This record concerns one T cell receptor beta chain sequence. The table lists this clonotype with a few counts. The clone's antigen remains unknown. Base qualities are missing; no much larger clone stands one base away. This sample is part of a study of molecular identifiers for immune sequencing clone quantification (dated by TCRdb to the late 2010s). Broadly, across the study: In a replicate experiment, RNA from about 21,000 or 97,000 naive CD8 T cells was split into five aliquots, four of which were sequenced. CD8 T cells were used in a methods study to benchmark molecular-identifier clustering-based TCR repertoire sequencing (MIDCIRS) and TCR RNA copy counting.

Naive CD8 T cell libraries were made from about 21,000 to 970,000 sorted cells using 10%, 30% or 50% of purified RNA. On a BD FACSAria II, naive CD8 T cells were FACS-sorted as CD8+CD4-CCR7+CD45RA+ and collected into RLT Plus buffer. To test detection sensitivity, Jurkat RNA equal to around 11 TCR copies was added to samples of roughly 18,000-1,100,000 naive CD8 T cells. CD8 T cells were enriched using RosetteSep CD8+ T Cell Enrichment Cocktail and Ficoll-Paque, and the enriched cells then underwent ACK red cell lysis. Summary of the overall study and its limitations: When barcode sub-clustering was not used, chimeric consensus sequences inflated TCR diversity, with chimeras reaching as high as 47%. Modeling gave about three recovered TCR RNA copies per cell versus approximately 10 by digital PCR, implying approximately 30% capture efficiency. Spiked-in Jurkat TCR RNA (approximately 10 copies' worth), which is not part of the donor repertoire, was contained in the naive libraries. Spiked-in Jurkat TCR RNA equivalent to a single cell was reported to be detectable even among 800,000 to 1,000,000 naive CD8 T cells. The sizes of highly expanded clones could end up underestimated when identical TCR molecules share a barcode. In CMV-specific effector cells, over 99% of molecules were held by clones above 20 RNA copies, whereas under 1% of molecules were held by such clones in naive cells.

Spanning cysteine to phenylalanine, the CDR3 consists of 15 amino acids. Just the 45-base CDR3 DNA is kept, in frame starting at base 1. The V end loses 1 base and the J end loses 3 bases, and a stretch of 7 bases separates them. The germline V gene (reference sequence) supplies CDR1 LGHDT and CDR2 YNNKEL. To prepare the library, PCR was applied. Sequenced on a NextSeq 500. Preparation of bulk TCR libraries followed a previously described approach, with the TCR primers listed in Table S5. The Qiagen AllPrep DNA/RNA kit was used to purify total RNA. Before any analysis, reads coming from multiple sequencing runs of the same library were combined into one pool. The study's processing was this. Reads were retained only if their TCR constant sequence matched exactly, and those retained reads were trimmed to 150 nt and grouped according to their 12-nt molecular barcodes. Reads inside each barcode group were sub-clustered using a 15% Levenshtein threshold, and a quality-weighted consensus sequence was constructed for each RNA molecule. Non-functional sequences were removed, as were lower-count sequences one edit away from another. On the basis of fitting two negative binomial distributions, barcode sub-clusters with fewer than 20% of the maximum read count were discarded. TCRdb trimmed the raw reads at Q25, called clones with MiXCR and kept productive beta chains. Rows merge per CDR3 protein into single entries with the most common DNA and genes. The V and J calls were not made by the authors but by TCRdb's processing. In this sample the table shows about 510,000 distinct CDR3 sequences, about 25% of which occur a single time. Under 0.85% of the sample lies in the top ten.

This TCR was sampled from a human donor in good health. Some libraries in this study had Jurkat cell RNA spiked in. Specimen: naive CD8+ T cells from blood, with Jurkat cell RNA spiked in. The sample's cell subset or site label is to be understood as: FACS-sorted CD8+CD4-CCR7+CD45RA+ naive T cells. This sequence uses TRBV3-1 and TRBJ2-6; the D gene identity is not certain. The CDR3 loop reads CASSQGAGGANVLTF. The nucleotides are TGTGCCAGCAGCCAAGGCGCTGGTGGGGCCAACGTCCTGACTTTC.